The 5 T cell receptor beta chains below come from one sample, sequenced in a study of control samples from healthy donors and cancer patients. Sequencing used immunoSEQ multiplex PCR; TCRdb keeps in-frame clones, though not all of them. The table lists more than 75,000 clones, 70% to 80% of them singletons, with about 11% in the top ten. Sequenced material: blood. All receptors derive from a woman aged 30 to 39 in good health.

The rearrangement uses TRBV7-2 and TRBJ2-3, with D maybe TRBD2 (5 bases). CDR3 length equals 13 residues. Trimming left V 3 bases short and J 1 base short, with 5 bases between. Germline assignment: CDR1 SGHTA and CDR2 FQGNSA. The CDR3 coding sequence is TGTGCCAGCAGCTTCGGGGGCACAGATACGCAGTATTTT. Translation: CASSFGGTDTQYF.

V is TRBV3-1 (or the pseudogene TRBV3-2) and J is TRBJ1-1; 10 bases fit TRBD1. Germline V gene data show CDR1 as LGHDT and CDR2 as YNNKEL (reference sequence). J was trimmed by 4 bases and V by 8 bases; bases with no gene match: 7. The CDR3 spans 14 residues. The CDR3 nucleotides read TGTGCCAGCGCCTCGACAGGGGGCTTCACTGAAGCTTTCTTT. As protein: CASASTGGFTEAFF.

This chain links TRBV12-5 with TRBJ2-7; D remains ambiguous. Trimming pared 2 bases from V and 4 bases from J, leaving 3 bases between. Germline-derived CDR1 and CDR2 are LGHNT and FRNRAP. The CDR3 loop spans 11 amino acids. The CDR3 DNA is TGTGCTAGTGGTTTGCATTACGAGCAGTACTTC. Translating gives CASGLHYEQYF.

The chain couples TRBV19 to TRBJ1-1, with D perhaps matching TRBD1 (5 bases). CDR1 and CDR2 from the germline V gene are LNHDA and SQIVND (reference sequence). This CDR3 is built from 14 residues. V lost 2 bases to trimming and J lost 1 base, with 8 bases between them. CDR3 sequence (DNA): TGTGCCAGTAGTATATTCGGGGGGAACACTGAAGCTTTCTTT. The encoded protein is CASSIFGGNTEAFF.

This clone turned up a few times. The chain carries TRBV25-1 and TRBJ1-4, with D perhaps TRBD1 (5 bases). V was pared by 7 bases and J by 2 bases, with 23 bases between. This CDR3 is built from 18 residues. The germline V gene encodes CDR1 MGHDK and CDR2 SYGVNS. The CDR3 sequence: CASTLSLGQGGTNEKLFF. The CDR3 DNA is TGTGCCAGCACCCTCTCCCTTGGCCAGGGAGGCACTAATGAAAAACTGTTTTTT.